Listed below are T cell receptor beta chains from one sample, sequenced in a study of cytomegalovirus exposure and HLA in healthy donors. Here immunoSEQ multiplex PCR was the method, and the copy in TCRdb shows in-frame clones only, minus some. The table records roughly 100,000 clones, 70% to 90% of them present only once. What was sequenced was PBMCs. Receptors were obtained from a woman between 18 and 29 years old in good health and CMV-seropositive. CDR3s leave out the opening cysteine and the closing phenylalanine or tryptophan. A D gene is named only where the DNA matches it firmly. Clone size is shown for a subset of rows, as once, few, many or a class of expanded clone.

cdr3_aa | clone_size | d_call | v_call
SVGGTSGILDTQY | NA | TRBD2 | TRBV29-1
ASRGRGEQF | NA | TRBD2 | TRBV5-6
ASSSGPTDTQY | NA | NA | TRBV18
ASSHPLQGAGELF | NA | NA | TRBV4-1
ASSTAQGGRPLSGANVLT | once | NA | TRBV28
ASSPGVDPYEQY | few | NA | TRBV5-4
ASSPFGTKTGELF | NA | NA | TRBV7-6
SVDRPGEQY | NA | NA | TRBV20-1
ASSESSGATDEQF | NA | TRBD2 | TRBV6-1
ASSLAGGLGETQY | NA | TRBD2 | TRBV2
ASSVGTVNQPQH | NA | NA | TRBV9
ASSLKTGATDTQY | NA | TRBD1 | TRBV7-9
ASSLRGQTNEKLF | NA | NA | TRBV28
ASSEPLATTQY | NA | NA | TRBV7-3
ASSPGGRETQY | NA | NA | TRBV11-2
ASSTSSPNQPQH | medium-sized | NA | TRBV6-5
ASSVAAGGDEQF | NA | TRBD2 | TRBV9
ASSTLTSTEAF | once | NA | TRBV5-1
ASSKGQPIIPGSTDTQY | NA | NA | TRBV11-3
ASRVWGPAGELF | NA | NA | TRBV19
ASRQNLDYGYT | NA | NA | TRBV6-6
ASSRVTSGVAGELF | NA | TRBD2 | TRBV4-1
ASSQETDFPSGANVLT | once | NA | TRBV14
ASSYLRQTYNEQF | NA | NA | TRBV19
ASSLRTGKDISGNTIY | NA | TRBD1 | TRBV9
ASSPLPGGTDTQY | NA | NA | TRBV9
ASSFTTSPGDEQY | NA | NA | TRBV5-1
ARIPTVLYGYT | NA | NA | TRBV10-1
ASSPGGVNQPQH | NA | NA | TRBV28
ASSPRQNTEAF | NA | NA | TRBV27
ASSKMGPSDT | NA | NA | TRBV11-2
ASSAGDRTSSYEQY | NA | TRBD1 | TRBV9
ASSVVRETQY | once | NA | TRBV28
ASSWRTVGELF | few | NA | TRBV5-1
ASKPGTSYEQY | many | NA | TRBV27
ATDGTAPYGYT | NA | TRBD1 | TRBV28
ASSPRGSSGPGWNQPQH | NA | NA | TRBV9
ASTLTGGSGNTIY | NA | NA | TRBV9
AAGQGATDTQY | NA | TRBD1 | TRBV25-1
ASGRGGSGANVLT | once | TRBD2 | TRBV5-6
ASSTRGNGYT | few | NA | TRBV28
ATSRLDSPADTQY | NA | NA | TRBV15
ASSYISGNTIY | NA | NA | TRBV19
ASAPAGTYNEQF | NA | NA | TRBV4-1
ASSSRQTALGEQY | NA | NA | TRBV7-2
ASSKENHNEQF | NA | NA | TRBV7-9
ASSLTGRGTYEQY | NA | NA | TRBV7-3
ATSPDTNYGYT | NA | NA | TRBV15
ASSPIRGGNTEAF | NA | NA | TRBV18
ASRGTGGINQPQH | NA | NA | TRBV28
ASSRDRGYTEAF | NA | TRBD1 | TRBV11-2
ASSLDSYQPQH | NA | NA | TRBV27
ASSYDRGGYEQY | NA | TRBD1 | TRBV6-5
ASSRLAGEAGELF | NA | TRBD2 | TRBV2